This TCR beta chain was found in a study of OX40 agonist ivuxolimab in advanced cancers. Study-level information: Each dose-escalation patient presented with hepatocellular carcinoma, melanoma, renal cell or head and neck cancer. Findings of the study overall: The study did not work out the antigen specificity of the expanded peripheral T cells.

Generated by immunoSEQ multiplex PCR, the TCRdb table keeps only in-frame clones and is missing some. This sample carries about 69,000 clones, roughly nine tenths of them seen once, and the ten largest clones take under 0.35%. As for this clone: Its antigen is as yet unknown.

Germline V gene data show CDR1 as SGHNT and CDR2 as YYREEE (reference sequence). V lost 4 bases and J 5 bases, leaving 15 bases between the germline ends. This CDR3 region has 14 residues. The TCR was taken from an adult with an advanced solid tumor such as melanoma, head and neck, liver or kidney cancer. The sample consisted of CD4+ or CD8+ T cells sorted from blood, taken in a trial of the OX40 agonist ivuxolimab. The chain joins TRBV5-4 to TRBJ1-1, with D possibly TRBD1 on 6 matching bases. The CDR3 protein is CASSRLGGGTEAFF. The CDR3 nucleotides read TGTGCCAGCAGCCGTTTAGGGGGTGGGACTGAAGCTTTCTTT.